The T cell receptor beta chain described here comes from a study of T cells in narcolepsy. Profiled with immunoSEQ multiplex PCR; TCRdb holds only in-frame clones, not every one. Here the sample spans over 30,000 clones, approximately 80% being singletons. Whole-study findings and limits: Autoreactive HCRT-specific and TRIB2-specific clonotypes were marked in same-patient CSF-versus-blood CD4+ comparisons. Some memory CD4+ repertoires had no autoreactive clone sequences.

A word on this clone: Its antigen remains unknown. A junction boundary mismatches the germline segment, possibly from a read error.

The CDR3 is 13 amino acids. CDR1 is SQVTM and CDR2 is ANQGSEA in the germline V gene. The sequencing input was CD45RA- memory CD4+ T cells from PBMCs. The chain carries TRBV29-1 and TRBJ2-2; either TRBD1 or TRBD2 may supply D (5 bases each). The receptor was derived from a human donor with narcolepsy. As DNA, the CDR3 is TGCAGCGTTGGAGAGGGGAACGCCGGGGAGCTGTTTTTT. The encoded protein is CSVGEGNAGELFF.